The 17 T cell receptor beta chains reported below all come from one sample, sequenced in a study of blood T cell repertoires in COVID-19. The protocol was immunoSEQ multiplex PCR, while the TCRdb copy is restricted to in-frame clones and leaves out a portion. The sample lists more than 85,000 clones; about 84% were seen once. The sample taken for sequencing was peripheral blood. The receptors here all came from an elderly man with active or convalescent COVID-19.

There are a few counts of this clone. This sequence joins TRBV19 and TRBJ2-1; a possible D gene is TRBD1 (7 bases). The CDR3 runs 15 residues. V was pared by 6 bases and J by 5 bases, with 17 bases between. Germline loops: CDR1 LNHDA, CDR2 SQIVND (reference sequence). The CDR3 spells CASSRGQGVNNEQFF. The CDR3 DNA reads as TGTGCCAGTAGCCGGGGGCAGGGGGTCAACAATGAGCAGTTCTTC.

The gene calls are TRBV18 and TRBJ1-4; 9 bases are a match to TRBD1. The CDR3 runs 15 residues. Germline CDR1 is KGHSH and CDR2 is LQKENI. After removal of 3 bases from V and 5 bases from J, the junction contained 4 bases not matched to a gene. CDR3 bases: TGTGCCAGCTCACCCACCGGACAGGGGAATGAAAAACTGTTTTTT. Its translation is CASSPTGQGNEKLFF.

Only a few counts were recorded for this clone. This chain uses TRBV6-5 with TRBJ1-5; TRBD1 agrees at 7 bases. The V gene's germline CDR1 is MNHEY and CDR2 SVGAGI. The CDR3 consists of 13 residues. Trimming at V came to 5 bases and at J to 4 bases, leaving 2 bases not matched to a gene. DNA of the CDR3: TGTGCCAGCAGTCCGACAGGGAATCAGCCCCAGCATTTT. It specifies CASSPTGNQPQHF.

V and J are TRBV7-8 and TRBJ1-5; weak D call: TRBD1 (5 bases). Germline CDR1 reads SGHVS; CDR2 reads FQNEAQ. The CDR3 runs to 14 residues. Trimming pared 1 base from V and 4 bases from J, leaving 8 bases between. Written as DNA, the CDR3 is TGTGCCAGCAGCTTAGTGGCAGGGAATCAGCCCCAGCATTTT. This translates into CASSLVAGNQPQHF.

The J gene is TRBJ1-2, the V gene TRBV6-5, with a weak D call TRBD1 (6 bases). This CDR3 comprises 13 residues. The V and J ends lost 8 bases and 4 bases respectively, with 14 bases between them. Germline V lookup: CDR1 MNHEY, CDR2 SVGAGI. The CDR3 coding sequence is TGTGCCAGCGGGGAACAGGGTGGCTATGGCTACACCTTC. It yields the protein CASGEQGGYGYTF.

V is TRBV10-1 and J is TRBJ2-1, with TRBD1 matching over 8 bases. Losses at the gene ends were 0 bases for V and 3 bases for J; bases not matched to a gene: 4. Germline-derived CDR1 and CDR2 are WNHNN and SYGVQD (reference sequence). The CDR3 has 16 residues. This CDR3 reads CASSESTQGDYNEQFF. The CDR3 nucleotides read TGCGCCAGCAGTGAGTCGACACAGGGGGACTACAATGAGCAGTTCTTC.

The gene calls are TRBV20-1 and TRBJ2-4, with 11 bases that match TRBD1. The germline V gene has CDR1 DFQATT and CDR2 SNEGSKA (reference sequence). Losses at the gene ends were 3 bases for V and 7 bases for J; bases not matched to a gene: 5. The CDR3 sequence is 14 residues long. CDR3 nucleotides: TGCAGTGCTAGTCCTGGGACAGGGGGGAACATTCAGTACTTC. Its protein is CSASPGTGGNIQYF.

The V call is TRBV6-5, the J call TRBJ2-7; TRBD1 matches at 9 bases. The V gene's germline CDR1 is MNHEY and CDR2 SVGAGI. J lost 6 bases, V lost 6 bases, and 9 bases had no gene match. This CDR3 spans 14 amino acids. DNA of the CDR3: TGTGCCAGCAGCAGGGACAGGGTGAGGCGCGAGCAGTACTTC. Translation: CASSRDRVRREQYF.

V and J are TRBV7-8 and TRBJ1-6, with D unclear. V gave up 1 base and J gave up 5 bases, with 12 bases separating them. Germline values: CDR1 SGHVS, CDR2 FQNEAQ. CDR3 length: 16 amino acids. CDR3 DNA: TGTGCCAGCAGCTTAGTTTTCGGGGTAGATAATTCACCCCTCCACTTT. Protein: CASSLVFGVDNSPLHF.

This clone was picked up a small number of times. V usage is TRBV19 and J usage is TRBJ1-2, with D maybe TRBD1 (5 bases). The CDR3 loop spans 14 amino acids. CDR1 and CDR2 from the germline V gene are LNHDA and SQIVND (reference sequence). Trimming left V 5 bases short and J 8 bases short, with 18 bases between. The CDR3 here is CASSARSGGKGYTF. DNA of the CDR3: TGTGCCAGTAGTGCGCGGAGTGGGGGGAAAGGCTACACCTTC.

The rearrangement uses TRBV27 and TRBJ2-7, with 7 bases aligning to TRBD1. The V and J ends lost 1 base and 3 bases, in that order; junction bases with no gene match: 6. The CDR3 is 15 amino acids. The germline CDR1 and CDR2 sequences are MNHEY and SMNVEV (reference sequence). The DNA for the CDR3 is TGTGCCAGCAGTTTATTACGGGACAGTATCTACGAGCAGTACTTC. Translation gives CASSLLRDSIYEQYF.

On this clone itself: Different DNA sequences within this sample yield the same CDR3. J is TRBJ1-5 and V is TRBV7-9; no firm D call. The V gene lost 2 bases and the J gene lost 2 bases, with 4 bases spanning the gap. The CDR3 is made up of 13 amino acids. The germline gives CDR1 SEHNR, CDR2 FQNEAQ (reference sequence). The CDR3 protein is CASSLQGNQPQHF. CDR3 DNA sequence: TGTGCCAGCAGCTTACAGGGCAATCAGCCCCAGCATTTT.

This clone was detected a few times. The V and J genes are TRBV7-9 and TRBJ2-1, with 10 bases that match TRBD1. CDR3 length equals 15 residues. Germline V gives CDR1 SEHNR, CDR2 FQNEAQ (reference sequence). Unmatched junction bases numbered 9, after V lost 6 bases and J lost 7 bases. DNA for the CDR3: TGTGCCAGCAGTGGACCCGGGACAGGGGAAAATGAGCAGTTCTTC. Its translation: CASSGPGTGENEQFF.

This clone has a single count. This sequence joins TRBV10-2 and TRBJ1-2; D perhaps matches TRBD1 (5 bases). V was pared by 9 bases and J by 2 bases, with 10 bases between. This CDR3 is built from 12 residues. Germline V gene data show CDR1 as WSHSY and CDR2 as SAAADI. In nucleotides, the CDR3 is TGCGCCAGTACCGACAGAAACTATGGCTACACCTTC. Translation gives CASTDRNYGYTF.

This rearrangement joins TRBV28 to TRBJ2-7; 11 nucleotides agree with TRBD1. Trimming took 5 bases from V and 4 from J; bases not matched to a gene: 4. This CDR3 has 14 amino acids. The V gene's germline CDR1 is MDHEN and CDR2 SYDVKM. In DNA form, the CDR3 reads TGTGCCAGCAGTAATGGACAGGGGGCGTACGAGCAGTACTTC. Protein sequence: CASSNGQGAYEQYF.

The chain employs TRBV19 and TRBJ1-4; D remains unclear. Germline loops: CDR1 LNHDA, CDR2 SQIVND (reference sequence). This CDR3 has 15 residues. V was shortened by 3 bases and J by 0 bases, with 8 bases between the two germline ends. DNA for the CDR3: TGTGCCAGTAGTATCAACAGATCAACTAATGAAAAACTGTTTTTT. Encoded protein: CASSINRSTNEKLFF.

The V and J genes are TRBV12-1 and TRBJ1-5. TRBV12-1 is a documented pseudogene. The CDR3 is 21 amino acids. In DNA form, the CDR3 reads TGTGCCAGCAGCTCCCGGGCGGGCGATGATCTTACGCGAGAAATAAATCAGCCCCAGCATTTT. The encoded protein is CASSSRAGDDLTREINQPQHF.